This entry is about one TCR beta chain. Original processing methods: Amplifying reference gene primers gave estimates of nucleated cell counts. Using immunoSEQ multiplex PCR, the repertoire was profiled, and TCRdb retains in-frame clones only, with some absent. The D gene and trimming were derived from the DNA, and the V and J assignments and clone size from that table. The sample includes 310,000 or so clones, 88% seen only once; the top ten take around 11%. The sample comes from a study of blood T cell repertoires in COVID-19. At the level of the study: T cells, B-cell-depleted T cells, or PBMCs provided the cDNA or gDNA that served as material.

During active infection, Seattle patients enrolled and were then monitored through disease. In germline, CDR1 is LNHDA, CDR2 SQIVND (reference sequence). Between the trimmed V and J ends, which lost 9 bases and 8 bases, there was a span of 13 bases. The CDR3 covers 12 residues. The J gene is TRBJ1-4, the V gene TRBV19; no firm D call. This sequence originates from a young woman with COVID-19, enrolled during active disease. The specimen was peripheral blood. In DNA, the CDR3 is TGTGCCAGCACAGTTTACGGCGAAAAACTGTTTTTT. Amino acids: CASTVYGEKLFF. The whole variable domain, remainder taken from reference TRBV19 and TRBJ1-4, is DGGITQSPKYLFRKEGQNVTLSCEQNLNHDAMYWYRQDPGQGLRLIYYSQIVNDFQKGDIAEGYSVSREKKESFPLTVTSAQKNPTAFYLCASTVYGEKLFFGSGTQLSVL.